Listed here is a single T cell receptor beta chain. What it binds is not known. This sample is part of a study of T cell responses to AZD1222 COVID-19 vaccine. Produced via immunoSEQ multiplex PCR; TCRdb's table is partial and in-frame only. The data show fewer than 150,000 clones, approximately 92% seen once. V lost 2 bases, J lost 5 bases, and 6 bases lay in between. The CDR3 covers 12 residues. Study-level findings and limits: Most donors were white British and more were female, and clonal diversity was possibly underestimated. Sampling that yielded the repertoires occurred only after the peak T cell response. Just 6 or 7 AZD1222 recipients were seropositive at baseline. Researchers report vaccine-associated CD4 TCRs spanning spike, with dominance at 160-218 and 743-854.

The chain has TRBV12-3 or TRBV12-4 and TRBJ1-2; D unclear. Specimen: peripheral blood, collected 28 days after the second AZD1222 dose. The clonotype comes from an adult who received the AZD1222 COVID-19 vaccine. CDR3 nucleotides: TGTGCCAGCAGTTTAATGAATTATGGCTACACCTTC. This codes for CASSLMNYGYTF.